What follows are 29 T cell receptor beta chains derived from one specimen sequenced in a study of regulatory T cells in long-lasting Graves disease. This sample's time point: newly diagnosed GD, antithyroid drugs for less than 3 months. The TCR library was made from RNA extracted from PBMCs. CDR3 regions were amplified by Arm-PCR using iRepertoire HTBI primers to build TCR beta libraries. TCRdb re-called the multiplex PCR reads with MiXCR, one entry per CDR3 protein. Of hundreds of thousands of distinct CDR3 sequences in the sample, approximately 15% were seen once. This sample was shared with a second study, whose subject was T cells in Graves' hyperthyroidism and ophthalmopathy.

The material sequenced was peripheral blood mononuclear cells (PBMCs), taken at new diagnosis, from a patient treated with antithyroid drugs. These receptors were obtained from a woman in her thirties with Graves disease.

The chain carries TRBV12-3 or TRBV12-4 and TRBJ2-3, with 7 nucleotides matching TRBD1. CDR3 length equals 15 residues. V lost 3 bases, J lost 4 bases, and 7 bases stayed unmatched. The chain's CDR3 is CASSFEGAIADTQYF. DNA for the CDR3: TGTGCCAGCAGTTTTGAGGGGGCGATTGCAGATACGCAGTATTTT.

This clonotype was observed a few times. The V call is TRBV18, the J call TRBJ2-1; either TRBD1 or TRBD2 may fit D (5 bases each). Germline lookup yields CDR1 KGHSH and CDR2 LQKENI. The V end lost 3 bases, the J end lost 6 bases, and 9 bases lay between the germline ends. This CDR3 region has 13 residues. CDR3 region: CASSPGVSNEQFF. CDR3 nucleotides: TGTGCCAGCTCACCGGGGGTGAGCAATGAGCAGTTCTTC.

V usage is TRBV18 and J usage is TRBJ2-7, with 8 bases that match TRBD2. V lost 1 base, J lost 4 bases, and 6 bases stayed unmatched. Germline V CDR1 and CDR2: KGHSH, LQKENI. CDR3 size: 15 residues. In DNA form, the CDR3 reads TGTGCCAGCTCACCACTTGGAGCGGGAGTGTACGAGCAGTACTTC. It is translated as CASSPLGAGVYEQYF.

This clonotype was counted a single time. The CDR3 DNA reads as TGTGCCAGCAAAGCTCTAGCGAAAGAGACCCAGTACTTC. It translates to CASKALAKETQYF. The chain combines TRBV6-2 or TRBV6-3 with TRBJ2-5; D perhaps matches TRBD2 (6 bases). Germline loops: CDR1 MNHEY, CDR2 SVGEGT. The V end was cut by 7 bases, the J end by 3 bases, with 12 bases between. This CDR3 is 13 amino acids long.

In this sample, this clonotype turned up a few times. CDR3 sequence reads: CASSPGWSSYNEQFF. CDR3 sequence (DNA): TGTGCCAGCAGCCCGGGGTGGAGCTCCTACAATGAGCAGTTCTTC. The chain employs TRBV7-3 and TRBJ2-1; D might be TRBD2 (5 bases). V was shortened by 5 bases and J by 0 bases, with 11 bases between the two germline ends. Germline CDR1 and CDR2: SGHTA and FQGTGA. This CDR3 spans 15 amino acids.

CDR3 DNA sequence: TGTGCCAGCAGGTCAGCGGGACTAGGAATCCATGAGCAGTTCTTC. It yields the protein CASRSAGLGIHEQFF. The chain links TRBV5-4 to TRBJ2-1, with 8 bases identical to TRBD2. This CDR3 spans 15 amino acids. Germline trimming cut 5 bases from V and 8 bases from J; bases unmatched to any gene: 12. The germline V gene has CDR1 SGHNT and CDR2 YYREEE (reference sequence).

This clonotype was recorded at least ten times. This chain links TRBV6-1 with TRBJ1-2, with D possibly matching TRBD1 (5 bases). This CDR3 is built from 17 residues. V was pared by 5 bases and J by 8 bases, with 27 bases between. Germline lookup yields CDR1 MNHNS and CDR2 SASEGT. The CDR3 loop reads CASSPRGVRGAVGGYTF. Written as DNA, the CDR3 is TGTGCCAGCAGTCCCCGAGGGGTAAGGGGCGCCGTAGGAGGCTACACCTTC.

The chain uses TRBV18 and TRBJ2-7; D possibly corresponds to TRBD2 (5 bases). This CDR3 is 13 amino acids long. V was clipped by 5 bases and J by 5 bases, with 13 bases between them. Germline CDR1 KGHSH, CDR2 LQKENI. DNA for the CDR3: TGTGCCAGCTCAACGCTCGGGATCAACGAGCAGTACTTC. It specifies CASSTLGINEQYF.

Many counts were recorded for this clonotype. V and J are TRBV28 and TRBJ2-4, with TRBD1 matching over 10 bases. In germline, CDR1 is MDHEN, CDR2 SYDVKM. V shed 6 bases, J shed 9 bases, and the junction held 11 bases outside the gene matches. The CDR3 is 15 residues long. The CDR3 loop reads CASSWGRQGAIIQYF. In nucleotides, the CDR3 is TGTGCCAGCAGCTGGGGTCGACAGGGGGCAATCATTCAGTACTTC.

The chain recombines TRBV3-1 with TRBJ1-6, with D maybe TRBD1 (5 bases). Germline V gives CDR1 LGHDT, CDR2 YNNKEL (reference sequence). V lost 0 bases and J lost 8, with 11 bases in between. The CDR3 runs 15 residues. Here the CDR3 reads CASSQEGDRHSPLHF. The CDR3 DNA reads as TGTGCCAGCAGCCAAGAGGGGGATCGGCATTCACCCCTCCACTTT. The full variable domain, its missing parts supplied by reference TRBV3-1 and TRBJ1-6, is DTAVSQTPKYLVTQMGNDKSIKCEQNLGHDTMYWYKQDSKKFLKIMFSYNNKELIINETVPNRFSPKSPDKAHLNLHINSLELGDSAVYFCASSQEGDRHSPLHFGNGTRLTVT.

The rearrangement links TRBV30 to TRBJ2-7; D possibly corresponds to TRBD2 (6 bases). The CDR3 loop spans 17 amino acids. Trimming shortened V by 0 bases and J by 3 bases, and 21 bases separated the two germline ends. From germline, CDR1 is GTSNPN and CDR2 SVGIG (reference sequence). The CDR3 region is CAWSVLTRGGAVYEQYF. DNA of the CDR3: TGTGCCTGGAGTGTACTTACCCGGGGCGGGGCAGTCTACGAGCAGTACTTC.

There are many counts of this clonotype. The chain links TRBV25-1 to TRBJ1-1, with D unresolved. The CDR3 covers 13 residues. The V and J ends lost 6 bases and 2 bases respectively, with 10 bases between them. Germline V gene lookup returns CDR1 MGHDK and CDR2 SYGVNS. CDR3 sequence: CASSPLSNTEAFF. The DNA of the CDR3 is TGTGCCAGCAGCCCCCTCTCCAACACTGAAGCTTTCTTT.

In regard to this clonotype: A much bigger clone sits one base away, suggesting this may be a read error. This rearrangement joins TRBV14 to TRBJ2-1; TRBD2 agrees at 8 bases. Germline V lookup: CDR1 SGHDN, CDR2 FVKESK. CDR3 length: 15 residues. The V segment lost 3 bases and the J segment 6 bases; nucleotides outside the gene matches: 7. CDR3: CASSHPGLGGNEQFF. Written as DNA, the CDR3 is TGTGCCAGCAGCCACCCGGGACTAGGGGGCAATGAGCAGTTCTTC.

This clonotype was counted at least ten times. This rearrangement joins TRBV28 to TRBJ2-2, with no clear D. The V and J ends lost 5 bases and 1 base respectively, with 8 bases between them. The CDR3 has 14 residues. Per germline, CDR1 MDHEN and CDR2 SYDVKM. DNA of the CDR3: TGTGCCAGCAGTCCCCACAGGAACACCGGGGAGCTGTTTTTT. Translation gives CASSPHRNTGELFF. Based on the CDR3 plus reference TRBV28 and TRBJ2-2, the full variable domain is DVKVTQSSRYLVKRTGEKVFLECVQDMDHENMFWYRQDPGLGLRLIYFSYDVKMKEKGDIPEGYSVSREKKERFSLILESASTNQTSMYLCASSPHRNTGELFFGEGSRLTVL.

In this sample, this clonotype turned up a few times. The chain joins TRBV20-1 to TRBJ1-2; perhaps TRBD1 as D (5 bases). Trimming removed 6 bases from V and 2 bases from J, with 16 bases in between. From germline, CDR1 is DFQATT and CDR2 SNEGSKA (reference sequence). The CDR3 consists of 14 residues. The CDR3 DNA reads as TGCAGTGCCTTAGGCTCGGGGGGAAACTATGGCTACACCTTC. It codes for CSALGSGGNYGYTF.

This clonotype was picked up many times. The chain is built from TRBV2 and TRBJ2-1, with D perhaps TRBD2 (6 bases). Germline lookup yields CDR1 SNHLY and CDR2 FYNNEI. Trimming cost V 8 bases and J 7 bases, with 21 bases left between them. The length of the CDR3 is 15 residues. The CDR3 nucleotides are TGTGCCAGCCGGCGTCGTAGCGGAGGCGGTAATGAGCAGTTCTTC. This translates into CASRRRSGGGNEQFF.

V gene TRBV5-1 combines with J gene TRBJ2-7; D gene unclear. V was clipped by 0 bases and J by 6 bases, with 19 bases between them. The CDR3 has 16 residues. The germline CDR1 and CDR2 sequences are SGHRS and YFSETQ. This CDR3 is CASSLANRIPGGEQYF. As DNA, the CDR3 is TGCGCCAGCAGCTTGGCCAATCGGATCCCCGGTGGCGAGCAGTACTTC.

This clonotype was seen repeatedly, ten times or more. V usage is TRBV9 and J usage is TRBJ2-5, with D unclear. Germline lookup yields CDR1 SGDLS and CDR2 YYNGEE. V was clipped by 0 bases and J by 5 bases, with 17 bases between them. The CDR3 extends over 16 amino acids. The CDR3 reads CASSVDLGSFQETQYF. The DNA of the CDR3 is TGTGCCAGCAGCGTAGATTTGGGATCCTTCCAGGAGACCCAGTACTTC.

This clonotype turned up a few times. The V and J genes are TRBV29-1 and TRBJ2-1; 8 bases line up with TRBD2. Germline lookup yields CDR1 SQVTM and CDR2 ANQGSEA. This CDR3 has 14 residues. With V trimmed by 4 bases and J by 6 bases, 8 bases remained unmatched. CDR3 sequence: CSVVGRVQANEQFF. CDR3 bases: TGCAGCGTTGTCGGGAGGGTGCAGGCCAATGAGCAGTTCTTC.

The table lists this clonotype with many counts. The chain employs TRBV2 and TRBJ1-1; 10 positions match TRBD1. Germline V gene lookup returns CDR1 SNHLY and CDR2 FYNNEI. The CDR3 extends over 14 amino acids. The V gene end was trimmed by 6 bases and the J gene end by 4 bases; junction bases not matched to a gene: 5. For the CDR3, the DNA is TGTGCCAGCAGGCCCGGGACAGGGGTCACTGAAGCTTTCTTT. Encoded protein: CASRPGTGVTEAFF.

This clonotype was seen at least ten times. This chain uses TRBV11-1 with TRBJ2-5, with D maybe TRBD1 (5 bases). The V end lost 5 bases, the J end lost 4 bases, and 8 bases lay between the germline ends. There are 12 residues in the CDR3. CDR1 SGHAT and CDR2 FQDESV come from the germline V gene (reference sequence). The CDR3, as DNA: TGTGCCAGCAGCAAACAGGCAGAGACCCAGTACTTC. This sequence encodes CASSKQAETQYF.

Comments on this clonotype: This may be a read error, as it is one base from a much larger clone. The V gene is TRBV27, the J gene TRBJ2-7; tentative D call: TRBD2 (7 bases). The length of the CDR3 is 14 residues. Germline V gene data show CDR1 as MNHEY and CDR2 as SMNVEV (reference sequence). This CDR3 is CANSLGGGPNEQYF. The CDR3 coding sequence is TGTGCCAACAGTTTAGGCGGGGGCCCCAACGAGCAGTACTTC.

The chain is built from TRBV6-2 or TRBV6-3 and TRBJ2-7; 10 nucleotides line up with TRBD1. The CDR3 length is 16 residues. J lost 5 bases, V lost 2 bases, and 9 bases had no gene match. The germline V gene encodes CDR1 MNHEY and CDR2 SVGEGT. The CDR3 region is CASSYRNRDRGNEQYF. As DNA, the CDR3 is TGTGCCAGCAGTTACAGAAACCGGGACAGGGGCAACGAGCAGTACTTC.

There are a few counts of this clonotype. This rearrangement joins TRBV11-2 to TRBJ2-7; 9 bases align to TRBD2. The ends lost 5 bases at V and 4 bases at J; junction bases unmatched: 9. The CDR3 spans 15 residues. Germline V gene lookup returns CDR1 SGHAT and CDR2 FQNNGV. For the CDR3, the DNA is TGTGCCAGCAGCCAAGGGGGCGGGAGGGCGTACGAGCAGTACTTC. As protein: CASSQGGGRAYEQYF.

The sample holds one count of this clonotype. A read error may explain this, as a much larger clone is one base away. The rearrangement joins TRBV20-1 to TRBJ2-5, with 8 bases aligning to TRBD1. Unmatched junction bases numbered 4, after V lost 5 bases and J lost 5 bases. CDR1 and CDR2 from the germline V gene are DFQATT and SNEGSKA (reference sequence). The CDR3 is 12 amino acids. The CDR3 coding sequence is TGCAGTGCTGCAAGACAGGGGGAGACCCAGTACTTC. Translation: CSAARQGETQYF.

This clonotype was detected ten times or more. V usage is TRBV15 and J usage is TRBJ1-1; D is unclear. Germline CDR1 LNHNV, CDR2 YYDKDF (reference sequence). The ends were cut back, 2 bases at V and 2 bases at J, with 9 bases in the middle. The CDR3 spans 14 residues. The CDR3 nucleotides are TGTGCCACCAGCAGACAATATAGCAACACTGAAGCTTTCTTT. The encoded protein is CATSRQYSNTEAFF.

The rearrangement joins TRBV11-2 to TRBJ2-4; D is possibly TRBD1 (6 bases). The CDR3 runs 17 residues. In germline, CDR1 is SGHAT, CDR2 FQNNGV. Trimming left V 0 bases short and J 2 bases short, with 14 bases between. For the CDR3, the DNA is TGTGCCAGCAGCTTAGAAGGGACAAGGGGTACCAAAAACATTCAGTACTTC. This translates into CASSLEGTRGTKNIQYF.

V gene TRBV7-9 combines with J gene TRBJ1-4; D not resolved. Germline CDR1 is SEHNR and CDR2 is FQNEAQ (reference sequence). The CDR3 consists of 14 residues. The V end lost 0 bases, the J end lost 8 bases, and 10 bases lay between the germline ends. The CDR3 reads CASSLAGLEEKLFF. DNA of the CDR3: TGTGCCAGCAGCTTAGCAGGGTTGGAAGAAAAACTGTTTTTT.

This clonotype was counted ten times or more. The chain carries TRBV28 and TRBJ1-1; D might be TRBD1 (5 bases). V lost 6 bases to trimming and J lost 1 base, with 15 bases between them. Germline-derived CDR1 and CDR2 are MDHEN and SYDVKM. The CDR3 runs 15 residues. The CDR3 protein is CASSSMTTGNTEAFF. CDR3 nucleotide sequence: TGTGCCAGCAGCTCAATGACTACAGGGAACACTGAAGCTTTCTTT.